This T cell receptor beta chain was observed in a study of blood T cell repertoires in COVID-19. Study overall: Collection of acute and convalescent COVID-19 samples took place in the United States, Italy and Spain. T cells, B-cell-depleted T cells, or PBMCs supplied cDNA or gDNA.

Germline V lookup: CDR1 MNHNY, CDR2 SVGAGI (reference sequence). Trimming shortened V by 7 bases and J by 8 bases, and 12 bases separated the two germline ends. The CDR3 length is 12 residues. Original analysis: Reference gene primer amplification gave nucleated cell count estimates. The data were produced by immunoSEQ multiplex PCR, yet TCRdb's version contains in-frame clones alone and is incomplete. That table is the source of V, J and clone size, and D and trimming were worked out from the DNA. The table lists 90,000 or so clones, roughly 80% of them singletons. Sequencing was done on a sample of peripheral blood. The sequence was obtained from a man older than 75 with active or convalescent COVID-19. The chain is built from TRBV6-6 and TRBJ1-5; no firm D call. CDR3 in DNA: TGTGCCAGCACTTTACATCGGGAGCCCCAGCATTTT. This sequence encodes CASTLHREPQHF.